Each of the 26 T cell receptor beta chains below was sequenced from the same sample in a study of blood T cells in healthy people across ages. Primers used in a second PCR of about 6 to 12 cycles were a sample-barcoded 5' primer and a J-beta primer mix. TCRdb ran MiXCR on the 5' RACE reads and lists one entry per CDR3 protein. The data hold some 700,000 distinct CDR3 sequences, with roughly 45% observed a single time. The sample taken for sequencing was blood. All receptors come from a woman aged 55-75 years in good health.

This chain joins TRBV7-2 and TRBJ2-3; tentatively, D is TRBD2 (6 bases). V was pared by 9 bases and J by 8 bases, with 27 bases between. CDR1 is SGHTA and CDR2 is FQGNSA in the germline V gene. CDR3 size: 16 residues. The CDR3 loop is CASSTQVQGAGPTQYF. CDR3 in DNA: TGTGCCAGTAGCACCCAAGTGCAGGGTGCGGGGCCTACGCAGTATTTT.

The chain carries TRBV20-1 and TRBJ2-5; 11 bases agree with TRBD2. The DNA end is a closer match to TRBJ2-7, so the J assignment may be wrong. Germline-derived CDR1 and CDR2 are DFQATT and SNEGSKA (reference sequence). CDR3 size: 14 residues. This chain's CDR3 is CSARRSGGASEQYF. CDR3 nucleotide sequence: TGCAGTGCTAGACGTAGCGGGGGGGCCAGCGAGCAGTACTTC.

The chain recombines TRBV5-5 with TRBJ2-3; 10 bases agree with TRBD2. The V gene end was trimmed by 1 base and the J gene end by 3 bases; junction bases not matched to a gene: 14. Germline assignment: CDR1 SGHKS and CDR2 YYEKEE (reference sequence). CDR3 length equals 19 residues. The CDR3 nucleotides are TGTGCCAGCAGCTTGATTCGGCAGGGAGGGGGACTAGCGACAGATACGCAGTATTTT. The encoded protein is CASSLIRQGGGLATDTQYF.

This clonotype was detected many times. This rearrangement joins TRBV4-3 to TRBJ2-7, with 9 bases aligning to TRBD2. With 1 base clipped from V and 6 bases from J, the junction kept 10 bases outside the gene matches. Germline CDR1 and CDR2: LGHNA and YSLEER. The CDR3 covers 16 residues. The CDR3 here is CASSQANQAGGREQYF. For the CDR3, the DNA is TGCGCCAGCAGCCAAGCTAATCAGGCGGGAGGGCGCGAGCAGTACTTC.

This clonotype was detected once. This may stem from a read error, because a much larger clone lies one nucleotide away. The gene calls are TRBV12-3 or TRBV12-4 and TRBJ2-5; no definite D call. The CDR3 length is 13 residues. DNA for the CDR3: TGTACCAGCAGCCGGAATTCCGGGGAGACCCAGTACTTC. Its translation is CTSSRNSGETQYF.

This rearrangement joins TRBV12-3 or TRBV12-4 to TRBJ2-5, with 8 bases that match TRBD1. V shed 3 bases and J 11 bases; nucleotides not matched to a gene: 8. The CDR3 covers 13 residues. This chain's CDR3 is CASSFGRGQEQYF. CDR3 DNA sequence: TGTGCCAGCAGTTTTGGCAGGGGGCAAGAGCAGTACTTC.

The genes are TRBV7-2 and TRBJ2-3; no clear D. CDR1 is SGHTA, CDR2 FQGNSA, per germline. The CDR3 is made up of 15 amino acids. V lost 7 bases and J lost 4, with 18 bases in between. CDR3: CASNSNALIPDTQYF. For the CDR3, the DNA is TGTGCCAGCAACTCTAATGCCTTAATACCAGATACGCAGTATTTT.

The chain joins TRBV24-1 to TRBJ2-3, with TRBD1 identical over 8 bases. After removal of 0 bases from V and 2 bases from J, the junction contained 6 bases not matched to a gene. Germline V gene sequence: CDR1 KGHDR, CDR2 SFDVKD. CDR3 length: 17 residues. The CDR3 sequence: CATSDLRTGFSTDTQYF. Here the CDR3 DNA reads TGTGCCACCAGTGATTTGCGGACAGGGTTTTCCACAGATACGCAGTATTTT.

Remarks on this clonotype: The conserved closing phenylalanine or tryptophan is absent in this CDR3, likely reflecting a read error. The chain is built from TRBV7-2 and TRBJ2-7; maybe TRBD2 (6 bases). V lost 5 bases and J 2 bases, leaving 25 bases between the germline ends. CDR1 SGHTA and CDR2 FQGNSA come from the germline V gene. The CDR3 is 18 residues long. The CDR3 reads CASSPSGGNPPWAYEQYL. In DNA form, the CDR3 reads TGTGCCAGCAGCCCGAGTGGGGGGAACCCTCCCTGGGCCTACGAGCAGTACTTA.

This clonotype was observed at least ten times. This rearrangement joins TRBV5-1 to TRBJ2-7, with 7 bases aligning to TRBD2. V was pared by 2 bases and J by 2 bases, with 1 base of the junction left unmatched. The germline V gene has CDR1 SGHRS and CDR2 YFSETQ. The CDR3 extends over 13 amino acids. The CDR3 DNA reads TGCGCCAGCAGCTTTGCGGGAGCCTACGAGCAGTACTTC. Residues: CASSFAGAYEQYF.

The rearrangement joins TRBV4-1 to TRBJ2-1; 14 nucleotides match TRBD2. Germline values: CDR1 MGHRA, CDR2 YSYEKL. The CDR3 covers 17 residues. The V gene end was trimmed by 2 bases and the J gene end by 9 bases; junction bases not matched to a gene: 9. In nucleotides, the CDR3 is TGCGCCAGCAGCCAACAACCGACTAGCGGGGGGGCTGCTGAGCAGTTCTTC. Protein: CASSQQPTSGGAAEQFF.

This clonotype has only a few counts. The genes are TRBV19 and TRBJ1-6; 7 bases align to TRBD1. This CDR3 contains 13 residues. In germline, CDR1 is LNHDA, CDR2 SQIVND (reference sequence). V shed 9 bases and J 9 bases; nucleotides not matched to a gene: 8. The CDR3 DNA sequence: TGTGCCAGCCTTGGACAGGAGCCTTCACCCCTCCACTTT. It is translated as CASLGQEPSPLHF. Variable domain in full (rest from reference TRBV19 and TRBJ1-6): DGGITQSPKYLFRKEGQNVTLSCEQNLNHDAMYWYRQDPGQGLRLIYYSQIVNDFQKGDIAEGYSVSREKKESFPLTVTSAQKNPTAFYLCASLGQEPSPLHFGNGTRLTVT.

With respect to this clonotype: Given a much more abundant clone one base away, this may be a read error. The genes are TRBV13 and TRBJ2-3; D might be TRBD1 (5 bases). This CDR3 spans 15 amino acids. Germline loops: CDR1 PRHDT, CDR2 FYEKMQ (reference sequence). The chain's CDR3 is CASSLGAGLTDTRYF. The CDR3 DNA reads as TGTGCCAGCAGCTTAGGGGCCGGATTGACAGATACGCGGTATTTT.

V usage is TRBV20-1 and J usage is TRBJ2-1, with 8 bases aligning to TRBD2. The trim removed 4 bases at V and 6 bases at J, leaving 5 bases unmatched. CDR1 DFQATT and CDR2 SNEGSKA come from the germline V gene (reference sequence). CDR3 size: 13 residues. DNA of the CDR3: TGCAGTGCTATCGGGGGGGCCCTCAATGAGCAGTTCTTC. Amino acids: CSAIGGALNEQFF.

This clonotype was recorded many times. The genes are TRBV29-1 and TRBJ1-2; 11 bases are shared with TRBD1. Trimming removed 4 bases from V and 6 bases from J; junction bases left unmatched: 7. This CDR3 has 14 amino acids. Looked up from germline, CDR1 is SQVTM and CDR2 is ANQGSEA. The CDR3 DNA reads TGCAGCGTTGCAACTGGGACAGGGGGGGATGGCTACACCTTC. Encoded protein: CSVATGTGGDGYTF.

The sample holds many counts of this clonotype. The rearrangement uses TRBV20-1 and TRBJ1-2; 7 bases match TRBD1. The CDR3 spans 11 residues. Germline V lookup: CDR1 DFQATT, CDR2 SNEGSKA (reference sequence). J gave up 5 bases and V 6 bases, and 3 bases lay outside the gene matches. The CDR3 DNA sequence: TGCAGTGCCCGGACAGGTTATGGCTACACCTTC. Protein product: CSARTGYGYTF.

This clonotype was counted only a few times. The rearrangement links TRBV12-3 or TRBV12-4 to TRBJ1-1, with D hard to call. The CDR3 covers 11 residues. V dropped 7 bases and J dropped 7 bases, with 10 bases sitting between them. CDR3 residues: CASTRAVEAFF. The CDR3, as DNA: TGTGCCAGCACCCGGGCCGTTGAAGCTTTCTTT.

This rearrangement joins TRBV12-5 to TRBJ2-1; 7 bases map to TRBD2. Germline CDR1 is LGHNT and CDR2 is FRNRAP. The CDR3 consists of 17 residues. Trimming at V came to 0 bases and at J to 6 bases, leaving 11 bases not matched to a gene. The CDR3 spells CASGLVRVESGANEQFF. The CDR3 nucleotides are TGTGCTAGTGGTTTGGTACGAGTCGAGAGCGGGGCCAATGAGCAGTTCTTC.

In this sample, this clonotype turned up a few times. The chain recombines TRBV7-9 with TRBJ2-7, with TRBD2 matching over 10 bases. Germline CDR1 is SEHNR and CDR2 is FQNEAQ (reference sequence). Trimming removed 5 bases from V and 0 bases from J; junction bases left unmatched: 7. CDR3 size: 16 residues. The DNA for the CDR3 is TGTGCCAGCAGCGGCGCCGGGACTAGCGTCTCCTACGAGCAGTACTTC. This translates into CASSGAGTSVSYEQYF.

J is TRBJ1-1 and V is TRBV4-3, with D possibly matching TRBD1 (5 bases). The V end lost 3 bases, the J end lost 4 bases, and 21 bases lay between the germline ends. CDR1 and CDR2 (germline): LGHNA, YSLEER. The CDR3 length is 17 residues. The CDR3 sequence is CASSHSTGTLDGTEAFF. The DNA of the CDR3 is TGCGCCAGCAGCCATTCGACCGGGACCCTAGACGGCACTGAAGCTTTCTTT.

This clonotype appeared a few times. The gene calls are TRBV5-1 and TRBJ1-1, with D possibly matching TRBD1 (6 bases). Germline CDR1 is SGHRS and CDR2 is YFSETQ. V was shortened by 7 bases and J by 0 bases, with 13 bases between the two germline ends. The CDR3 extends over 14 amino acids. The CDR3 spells CASSGGGMNTEAFF. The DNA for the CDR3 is TGCGCCAGCTCCGGCGGGGGCATGAACACTGAAGCTTTCTTT.

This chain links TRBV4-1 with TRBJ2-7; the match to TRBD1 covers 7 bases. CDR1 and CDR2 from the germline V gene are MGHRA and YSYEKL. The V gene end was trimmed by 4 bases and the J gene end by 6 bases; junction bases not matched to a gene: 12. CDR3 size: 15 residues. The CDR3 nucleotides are TGCGCCAGCAGCCTCCATCCACAGGGGATCGGCGAGCAGTACTTC. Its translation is CASSLHPQGIGEQYF.

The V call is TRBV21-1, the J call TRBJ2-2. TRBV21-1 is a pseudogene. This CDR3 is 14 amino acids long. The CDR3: CASSKVGSGGELFF. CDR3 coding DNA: TGTGCCAGCAGCAAAGTCGGTTCGGGGGGGGAGCTGTTTTTT.

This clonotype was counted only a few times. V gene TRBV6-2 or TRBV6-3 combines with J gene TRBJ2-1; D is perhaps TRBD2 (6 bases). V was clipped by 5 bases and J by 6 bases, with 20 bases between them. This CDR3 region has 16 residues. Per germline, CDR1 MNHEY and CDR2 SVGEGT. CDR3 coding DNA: TGTGCCAGCAGTCTGTCCTCGGGGGTAGCGTTCAATGAGCAGTTCTTC. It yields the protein CASSLSSGVAFNEQFF.

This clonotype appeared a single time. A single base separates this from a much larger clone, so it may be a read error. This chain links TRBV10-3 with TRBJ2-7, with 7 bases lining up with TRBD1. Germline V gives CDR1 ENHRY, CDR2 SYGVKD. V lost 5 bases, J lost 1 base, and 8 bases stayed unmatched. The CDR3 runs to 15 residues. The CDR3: CAISNRDSSSYEQYF. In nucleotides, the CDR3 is TGTGCCATCAGTAATAGGGACAGTTCATCCTACGAGCAGTACTTC.

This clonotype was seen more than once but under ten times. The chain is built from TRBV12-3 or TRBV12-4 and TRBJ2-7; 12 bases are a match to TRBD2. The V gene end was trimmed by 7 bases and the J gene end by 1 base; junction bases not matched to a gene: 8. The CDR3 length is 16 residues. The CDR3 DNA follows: TGTGCCAGCACCTTCTCCGGGACTAGCGGGTCCTACGAGCAGTACTTC. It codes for CASTFSGTSGSYEQYF.